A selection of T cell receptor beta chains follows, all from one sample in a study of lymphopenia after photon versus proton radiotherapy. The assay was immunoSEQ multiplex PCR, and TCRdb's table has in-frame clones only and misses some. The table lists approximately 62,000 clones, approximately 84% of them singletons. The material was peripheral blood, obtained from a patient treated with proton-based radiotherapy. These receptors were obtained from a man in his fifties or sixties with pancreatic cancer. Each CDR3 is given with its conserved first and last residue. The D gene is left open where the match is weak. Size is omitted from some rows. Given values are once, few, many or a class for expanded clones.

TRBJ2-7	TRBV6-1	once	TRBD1	TGTGCCAGCAGTGCCTTGAGGACAGGGGGCTCCTACGAGCAGTACTTC	CASSALRTGGSYEQYF
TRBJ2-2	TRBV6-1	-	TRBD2	TGTGCCAGCACCTTTGGCGGGAGAACCGGGGAGCTGTTTTTT	CASTFGGRTGELFF
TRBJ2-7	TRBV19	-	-	TGTGCCAGTAGTATCGACAGTTTCTACGAGCAGTACTTC	CASSIDSFYEQYF
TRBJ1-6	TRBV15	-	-	TGTGCCACCAGCGGTACGGTCTGGGGGCGAGAATCACCCCTCCACTTT	CATSGTVWGRESPLHF
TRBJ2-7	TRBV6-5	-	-	TGTGCCAGCAGTTACTCGGTTTGGCGGATATACGAGCAGTACTTC	CASSYSVWRIYEQYF
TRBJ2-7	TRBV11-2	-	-	TGTGCCAGCAGCTTAGGGACGGACTACGAGCAGTACTTC	CASSLGTDYEQYF
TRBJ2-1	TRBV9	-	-	TGTGCCAGCAGCGGGCGACTCTGGGATGAGCAGTTCTTC	CASSGRLWDEQFF
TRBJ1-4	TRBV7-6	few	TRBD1	TGTGCCAGCAGCTTAGGGCCAGGGGGACTGTTTTTT	CASSLGPGGLFF
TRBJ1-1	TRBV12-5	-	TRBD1	TGTGCTAGTGGGCCTGGGACAGGGGGCACTGAAGCTTTCTTT	CASGPGTGGTEAFF
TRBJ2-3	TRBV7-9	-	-	TGTGCCAGCAGTCAGATCACAGATACGCAGTATTTT	CASSQITDTQYF
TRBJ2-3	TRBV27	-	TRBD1	TGTGCCAGCAGACTAGACAGGGTCGTAGATACGCAGTATTTT	CASRLDRVVDTQYF
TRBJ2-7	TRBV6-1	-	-	TGTGCCAGCAGTTCACAGGGGGGGTACGAGCAGTACTTC	CASSSQGGYEQYF
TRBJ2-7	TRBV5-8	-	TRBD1	TGTGCCAGCAGCCCTCGGGGAGACAGGGCCTACGAGCAGTACTTC	CASSPRGDRAYEQYF
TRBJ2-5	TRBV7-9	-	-	TGTGCCAGTACAAAGGGGAATGGAGCGGGAGAGACCCAGTACTTC	CASTKGNGAGETQYF
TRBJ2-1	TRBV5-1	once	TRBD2	TGCGCCAGCAGCGGCGGGACTAGCGGGAGGTTCTCCTACAATGAGCAGTTCTTC	CASSGGTSGRFSYNEQFF
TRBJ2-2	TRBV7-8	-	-	TGTGCCAGCAGCTTAAGAGTAGCGGAGAACACCGGGGAGCTGTTTTTT	CASSLRVAENTGELFF
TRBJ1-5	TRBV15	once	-	TGTGCCACCAGCAGGGGGGACCGTAGCAATCAGCCCCAGCATTTT	CATSRGDRSNQPQHF
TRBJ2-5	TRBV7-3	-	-	TGTGCCAGCAGGGCAACCGGGACCAACCAAGAGACCCAGTACTTC	CASRATGTNQETQYF
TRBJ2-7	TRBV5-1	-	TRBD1	TGCGCCAGCAGCTTGGTGGGGACAGCTTTGAACGAGCAGTACTTC	CASSLVGTALNEQYF
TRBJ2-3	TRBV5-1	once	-	TGCGCCAGCAGCATGGGGTCTAACCCTAGCACAGATACGCAGTATTTT	CASSMGSNPSTDTQYF
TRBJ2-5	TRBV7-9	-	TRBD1	TGTGCCAGCAGCTTCTCCGGGACAGGAATGCAAGAGACCCAGTACTTC	CASSFSGTGMQETQYF
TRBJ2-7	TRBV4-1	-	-	TGCGCCAGCAGCCACCTGACAGCGGAGGGCTACGAGCAGTACTTC	CASSHLTAEGYEQYF
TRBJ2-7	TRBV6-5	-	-	TGTGCCAGCAGTTACGGTCCCGGGCCCCTCTACGAGCAGTACTTC	CASSYGPGPLYEQYF
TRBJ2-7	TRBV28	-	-	TGTGCCAGCAGGGGCCCAGTGGTTGAGCAGTACTTC	CASRGPVVEQYF
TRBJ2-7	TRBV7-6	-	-	TGTGCCAGCAGCTTAGCCAGGGACCCTTCCTACGAGCAGTACTTC	CASSLARDPSYEQYF
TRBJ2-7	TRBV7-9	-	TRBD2	TGTGCCAGCAGTTACCGGAATAGCGGGAGGGCCTCTAGCGAGCAGTACTTC	CASSYRNSGRASSEQYF
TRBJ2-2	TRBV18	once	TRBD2	TGTGCCAGCTCACCAAAGCTAGCGGGAAGCACCGGGGAGCTGTTTTTT	CASSPKLAGSTGELFF
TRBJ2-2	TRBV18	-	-	TGTGCCAGCTCACCACAGTTAGGAGGGGAGCTGTTTTTT	CASSPQLGGELFF
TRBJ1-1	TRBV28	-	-	TGTGCCAGCAGTTTATTAAAGGGGGGGAACACTGAAGCTTTCTTT	CASSLLKGGNTEAFF
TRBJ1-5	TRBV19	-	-	TGTGCCAGTAGTATAGTTAAGGGGGGGTTTGAAGGAAATCAGCCCCAGCATTTT	CASSIVKGGFEGNQPQHF
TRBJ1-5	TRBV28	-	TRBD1	TGTGCCAGCAGTCCGCCATCAGGGGGAGTAGCTAATCAGCCCCAGCATTTT	CASSPPSGGVANQPQHF
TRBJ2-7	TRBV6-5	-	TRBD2	TGTGCCAGTCGTCCTGACAGCGGGATGAACGAGCAGTACTTC	CASRPDSGMNEQYF
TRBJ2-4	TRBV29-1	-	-	TGCAGCGTTGTGGACGGGGGACTTTCCCTGTTAGCCAAAAACATTCAGTACTTC	CSVVDGGLSLLAKNIQYF
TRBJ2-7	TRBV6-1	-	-	TGTGCCAGCAGTGTACTAGGTTACACCTACGAGCAGTACTTC	CASSVLGYTYEQYF
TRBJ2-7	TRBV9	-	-	TGTGCCAGCAGCCCCGAAGGGTACGAGCAGTACTTC	CASSPEGYEQYF
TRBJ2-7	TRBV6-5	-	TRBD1	TGTGCCAGCAGGAAGCCGGGACAGGGGGCCGAGCAGTACTTC	CASRKPGQGAEQYF
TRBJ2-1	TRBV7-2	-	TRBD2	TGTGCCAGCAGCTTAGCGAGGCTAGCGGCCGATGAGCAGTTCTTC	CASSLARLAADEQFF